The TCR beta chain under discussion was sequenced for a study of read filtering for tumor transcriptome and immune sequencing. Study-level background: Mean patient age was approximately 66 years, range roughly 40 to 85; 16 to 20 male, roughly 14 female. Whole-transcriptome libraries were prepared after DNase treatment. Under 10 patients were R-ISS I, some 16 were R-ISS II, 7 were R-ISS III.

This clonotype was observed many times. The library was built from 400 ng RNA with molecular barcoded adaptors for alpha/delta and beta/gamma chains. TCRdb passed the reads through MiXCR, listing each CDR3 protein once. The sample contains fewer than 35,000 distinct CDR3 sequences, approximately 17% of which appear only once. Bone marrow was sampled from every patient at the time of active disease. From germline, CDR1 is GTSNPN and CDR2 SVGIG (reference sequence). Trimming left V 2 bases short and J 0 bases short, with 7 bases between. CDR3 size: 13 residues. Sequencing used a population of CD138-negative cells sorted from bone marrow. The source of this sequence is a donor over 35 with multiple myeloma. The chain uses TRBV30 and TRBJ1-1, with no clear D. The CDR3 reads CAWSWALNTEAFF. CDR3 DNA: TGTGCCTGGAGTTGGGCCCTGAACACTGAAGCTTTCTTT.